Listed below are T cell receptor beta chains from one sample, sequenced in a study of T cell repertoires in cytomegalovirus infection. One entry per CDR3 protein, called by TCRdb with MiXCR from the reads. The table records under 300,000 distinct CDR3 sequences, about 12% of them present only once. The specimen was PBMCs. These receptors were obtained from a human donor in good health (CMV status not recorded). Some clones in this sample may be carry-over from other donors' samples. Each CDR3 is given with its conserved first and last residue. Fields, in order: V gene, D gene, J gene, clone size, CDR3 protein, CDR3 DNA. The D gene is left open where the match is weak. Size is omitted from some rows. Given values are once, few, many or a class for expanded clones.

v_call: TRBV29-1
d_call: -
j_call: TRBJ2-2
clone_size: -
cdr3_aa: CSVGGETNTGELFF
cdr3_nt: TGCAGCGTCGGAGGGGAAACGAACACCGGGGAGCTGTTTTTT

v_call: TRBV20-1
d_call: -
j_call: TRBJ2-5
clone_size: -
cdr3_aa: CSARHSERQTQYF
cdr3_nt: TGCAGTGCTAGGCATAGCGAACGACAGACCCAGTACTTC

v_call: TRBV27
d_call: TRBD1
j_call: TRBJ2-7
clone_size: -
cdr3_aa: CASSLRQGISYEQYF
cdr3_nt: TGTGCCAGCAGTTTACGACAGGGGATCTCCTACGAGCAGTACTTC

v_call: TRBV7-2
d_call: -
j_call: TRBJ2-5
clone_size: few
cdr3_aa: CASSLGGIETQYF
cdr3_nt: TGTGCCAGCAGCTTAGGGGGGATAGAGACCCAGTACTTC

v_call: TRBV20-1
d_call: TRBD2
j_call: TRBJ2-3
clone_size: -
cdr3_aa: CSATMTSGRRTDTQYF
cdr3_nt: TGCAGTGCTACTATGACTAGCGGTCGGCGCACAGATACGCAGTATTTT

v_call: TRBV6-2/TRBV6-3
d_call: TRBD1
j_call: TRBJ1-6
clone_size: few
cdr3_aa: CASSRTGEDSPLHF
cdr3_nt: TGTGCCAGCAGCAGGACAGGGGAGGACTCACCCCTCCACTTT

v_call: TRBV7-2
d_call: -
j_call: TRBJ2-3
clone_size: many
cdr3_aa: CASSLGPRIQADTQYF
cdr3_nt: TGTGCCAGCAGCCTCGGACCGAGGATCCAGGCAGATACGCAGTATTTT

v_call: TRBV20-1
d_call: TRBD2
j_call: TRBJ2-5
clone_size: once
cdr3_aa: CSARGLVKETQYF
cdr3_nt: TGCAGTGCTAGGGGACTAGTGAAAGAGACCCAGTACTTC

v_call: TRBV28
d_call: TRBD2
j_call: TRBJ2-2
clone_size: many
cdr3_aa: CASSEGGLAGAGELFF
cdr3_nt: TGTGCCAGCAGTGAGGGGGGACTAGCGGGAGCCGGGGAGCTGTTTTTT

v_call: TRBV7-2
d_call: -
j_call: TRBJ1-1
clone_size: many
cdr3_aa: CASSSGRAGAEAFF
cdr3_nt: TGTGCCAGCAGCTCAGGGAGGGCGGGAGCTGAAGCTTTCTTT

v_call: TRBV7-3
d_call: -
j_call: TRBJ2-6
clone_size: many
cdr3_aa: CASSLNGDAGANVLTF
cdr3_nt: TGTGCCAGCAGCTTAAACGGGGACGCTGGGGCCAACGTCCTGACTTTC

v_call: TRBV28
d_call: -
j_call: TRBJ2-1
clone_size: -
cdr3_aa: CASSLWAERGNEQFF
cdr3_nt: TGTGCCAGCAGTTTATGGGCGGAGAGGGGGAATGAGCAGTTCTTC

v_call: TRBV7-2
d_call: -
j_call: TRBJ1-2
clone_size: many
cdr3_aa: CASSLPTGTYGYTF
cdr3_nt: TGTGCCAGCAGCTTGCCCACAGGAACCTATGGCTACACCTTC

v_call: TRBV28
d_call: TRBD2
j_call: TRBJ2-1
clone_size: -
cdr3_aa: CASRLAGEQFF
cdr3_nt: TGTGCCAGCAGACTAGCGGGGGAGCAGTTCTTC

v_call: TRBV29-1
d_call: -
j_call: TRBJ2-6
clone_size: few
cdr3_aa: CSVGQGSSGANVLTF
cdr3_nt: TGCAGCGTTGGTCAGGGATCCTCTGGGGCCAACGTCCTGACTTTC

v_call: TRBV7-2
d_call: TRBD2
j_call: TRBJ2-5
clone_size: many
cdr3_aa: CASSLAGLAGGPGTQYF
cdr3_nt: TGTGCCAGCAGCTTGGCCGGACTAGCGGGGGGGCCTGGGACCCAGTACTTC

v_call: TRBV7-3
d_call: -
j_call: TRBJ2-5
clone_size: many
cdr3_aa: CASSPGAQETQYF
cdr3_nt: TGTGCCAGCAGCCCGGGAGCCCAAGAGACCCAGTACTTC

v_call: TRBV6-1
d_call: -
j_call: TRBJ2-7
clone_size: many
cdr3_aa: CASSDPSIEQYF
cdr3_nt: TGTGCCAGCAGTGATCCCAGCATCGAGCAGTACTTC

v_call: TRBV4-3
d_call: TRBD2
j_call: TRBJ2-2
clone_size: many
cdr3_aa: CASSPSPAGGITGELFF
cdr3_nt: TGCGCCAGCAGCCCATCGCCGGCGGGAGGTATTACCGGGGAGCTGTTTTTT

v_call: TRBV18
d_call: -
j_call: TRBJ2-3
clone_size: -
cdr3_aa: CASSPLGSDTQYF
cdr3_nt: TGTGCCAGCTCCCCTCTGGGGTCAGATACGCAGTATTTT

v_call: TRBV11-3
d_call: -
j_call: TRBJ1-3
clone_size: many
cdr3_aa: CASSRTRTAGNTIYF
cdr3_nt: TGTGCCAGCAGCCGCACCAGGACAGCTGGAAACACCATATATTTT

v_call: TRBV19
d_call: TRBD2
j_call: TRBJ2-3
clone_size: few
cdr3_aa: CASRAGVTDTQYF
cdr3_nt: TGTGCCAGCCGGGCGGGGGTGACAGATACGCAGTATTTT

v_call: TRBV7-2
d_call: -
j_call: TRBJ2-1
clone_size: many
cdr3_aa: CASSLDARSSYNEQFF
cdr3_nt: TGTGCCAGCAGCTTAGATGCGCGGAGCTCCTACAATGAGCAGTTCTTC